Presented here are 25 T cell receptor beta chains from one specimen sequenced in a study of neoadjuvant anti-PD-1 for oral cavity cancer. As to time point: after neoadjuvant nivolumab, at surgical resection. TCRdb's copy holds only in-frame clones and misses some; the assay was immunoSEQ multiplex PCR. The data hold around 67,000 clones, with roughly nine tenths observed a single time. This material consisted of PBMCs, taken after nivolumab (anti-PD-1) treatment. The receptors derive from a person aged 40 to 85 with oral cavity squamous cell carcinoma.

J is TRBJ2-4 and V is TRBV27; perhaps TRBD1 as D (6 bases). The CDR3 consists of 13 residues. Looked up from germline, CDR1 is MNHEY and CDR2 is SMNVEV (reference sequence). Trimming removed 5 bases from V and 5 bases from J, with 10 bases in between. For the CDR3, the DNA is TGTGCCAGCAGTCGGGCAGGGGAAAACATTCAGTACTTC. Residues: CASSRAGENIQYF.

The chain has TRBV7-9 and TRBJ2-7; D possibly matches TRBD1 or TRBD2 (5 bases each). CDR3 length: 12 amino acids. V was clipped by 3 bases and J by 8 bases, with 11 bases between them. The germline gives CDR1 SEHNR, CDR2 FQNEAQ (reference sequence). Here the CDR3 DNA reads TGTGCCAGCAGCTTTGGAGCGGACAAGCAGTACTTC. Translation gives CASSFGADKQYF.

V usage is TRBV28 and J usage is TRBJ1-4; TRBD1 is a possible D gene (5 bases). V gave up 7 bases and J gave up 2 bases, with 14 bases separating them. The CDR3 extends over 15 amino acids. CDR1 and CDR2 from the germline V gene are MDHEN and SYDVKM. DNA for the CDR3: TGTGCCAGCACCCTCTCGGGACGGACTAATGAAAAACTGTTTTTT. This gives the protein CASTLSGRTNEKLFF. Full variable domain (rest looked up from reference TRBV28 and TRBJ1-4): DVKVTQSSRYLVKRTGEKVFLECVQDMDHENMFWYRQDPGLGLRLIYFSYDVKMKEKGDIPEGYSVSREKKERFSLILESASTNQTSMYLCASTLSGRTNEKLFFGSGTQLSVL.

V and J are TRBV29-1 and TRBJ2-3, with 13 bases fitting TRBD2. The CDR3 totals 15 residues. The germline V gene encodes CDR1 SQVTM and CDR2 ANQGSEA. With V trimmed by 5 bases and J by 5 bases, 7 bases remained unmatched. For the CDR3, the DNA is TGCAGCGTTAGTCCACTAGCGGGGGGGGGAGATACGCAGTATTTT. Residues: CSVSPLAGGGDTQYF.

The chain employs TRBV30 and TRBJ1-5, with D possibly being TRBD1 (5 bases). Germline CDR1 reads GTSNPN; CDR2 reads SVGIG (reference sequence). This CDR3 has 13 residues. Deletions cut 2 bases from V and 5 bases from J, with 10 bases between. The CDR3 DNA is TGTGCCTGGAGTAGCAGGGAAGATCAGCCCCAGCATTTT. Protein product: CAWSSREDQPQHF.

V and J are TRBV4-1 and TRBJ2-7; 7 nucleotides agree with TRBD1. The CDR3 is made up of 16 amino acids. J lost 5 bases, V lost 4 bases, and 14 bases had no gene match. Germline-derived CDR1 and CDR2 are MGHRA and YSYEKL. CDR3: CASSLGLRTGYNEQYF. DNA for the CDR3: TGCGCCAGCAGCCTAGGCCTAAGGACAGGCTACAACGAGCAGTACTTC.

The chain uses TRBV11-2 and TRBJ2-4, with D hard to call. Germline V gene data show CDR1 as SGHAT and CDR2 as FQNNGV. V lost 5 bases, J lost 0 bases, and 20 bases lay in between. This CDR3 contains 18 residues. The CDR3 loop reads CASSPFPTGALAKNIQYF. CDR3 coding DNA: TGTGCCAGCAGCCCCTTCCCAACGGGCGCCCTAGCCAAAAACATTCAGTACTTC.

The chain combines TRBV6-6 with TRBJ1-1; no clear D gene. Germline lookup yields CDR1 MNHNY and CDR2 SVGAGI (reference sequence). With 2 bases removed from V and 2 bases from J, the gap between germline ends came to 9 bases. This CDR3 contains 14 residues. The CDR3 DNA reads TGTGCCAGCAGTTACGCCGAGAAAAACACTGAAGCTTTCTTT. This translates into CASSYAEKNTEAFF.

This chain connects TRBV10-2 to TRBJ2-7; the match to TRBD1 covers 9 bases. Losses at the gene ends were 8 bases for V and 6 bases for J; bases not matched to a gene: 8. This CDR3 comprises 13 residues. Germline values: CDR1 WSHSY, CDR2 SAAADI. As DNA, the CDR3 is TGCGCCAGCCGGGACAGGGATTGGGGCGAGCAGTACTTC. Amino acid sequence: CASRDRDWGEQYF.

This chain uses TRBV19 with TRBJ2-7; maybe TRBD1 (5 bases). The germline gives CDR1 LNHDA, CDR2 SQIVND (reference sequence). The CDR3 is made up of 14 amino acids. Trimming cost V 8 bases and J 3 bases, with 17 bases left between them. The CDR3 sequence: CASAPDRGHYEQYF. The CDR3 region has the DNA TGTGCCAGTGCTCCCGACAGAGGCCACTACGAGCAGTACTTC.

This clone occurred a few times. The chain couples TRBV2 to TRBJ2-3, with TRBD2 matching over 9 bases. The CDR3 is 17 residues long. After removal of 6 bases from V and 0 bases from J, the junction contained 10 bases not matched to a gene. Germline V lookup: CDR1 SNHLY, CDR2 FYNNEI. For the CDR3, the DNA is TGTGCCAGCAGGGCCTTCCTAGCGGGGTCTAGCACAGATACGCAGTATTTT. Encoded protein: CASRAFLAGSSTDTQYF.

This rearrangement joins TRBV6-1 to TRBJ1-1, with D possibly TRBD1 on 6 matching bases. The CDR3 runs 13 residues. The germline V gene has CDR1 MNHNS and CDR2 SASEGT. With 6 bases removed from V and 4 bases from J, the gap between germline ends came to 12 bases. The CDR3 DNA reads TGTGCCAGCAGGGGGGCAGGGCTCACTGAAGCTTTCTTT. Translated, it gives CASRGAGLTEAFF.

V is TRBV6-1 and J is TRBJ2-5; either TRBD1 or TRBD2 may supply D (6 bases each). Germline V CDR1 and CDR2: MNHNS, SASEGT. The CDR3 extends over 17 amino acids. Trimming pared 3 bases from V and 1 base from J, leaving 18 bases between. The CDR3 loop reads CASSDPPGGSGQETQYF. The CDR3 DNA reads TGTGCCAGCAGTGACCCCCCCGGGGGCTCAGGCCAAGAGACCCAGTACTTC.

The rearrangement links TRBV4-1 to TRBJ1-3; D gene unclear. The V and J ends lost 5 bases and 0 bases respectively, with 8 bases between them. The CDR3 totals 14 residues. Germline V gene data show CDR1 as MGHRA and CDR2 as YSYEKL. CDR3 in DNA: TGCGCCAGCAGCAGGGAGGGCTCTGGAAACACCATATATTTT. Translating gives CASSREGSGNTIYF.

In its sample, this clone was seen a few times. The chain carries TRBV6-5 and TRBJ1-1, with D tentatively TRBD1 (6 bases). CDR3 length equals 14 residues. Germline CDR1 MNHEY, CDR2 SVGAGI. The germline V and J ends were trimmed by 7 bases and 5 bases, with 17 bases remaining between them. The CDR3 sequence: CASTSQGGGTEAFF. As DNA, the CDR3 is TGTGCCAGCACCTCACAGGGAGGGGGGACTGAAGCTTTCTTT.

CDR3 in amino acids: CASSPGRLSNTGELFF. The CDR3 DNA reads as TGTGCCAGCAGTCCGGGACGCCTTTCGAACACCGGGGAGCTGTTTTTT. The rearrangement uses TRBV7-9 and TRBJ2-2; perhaps D is TRBD1 or TRBD2 (5 bases each). The CDR3 extends over 16 amino acids. Germline V lookup: CDR1 SEHNR, CDR2 FQNEAQ (reference sequence). The ends were cut back, 6 bases at V and 0 bases at J, with 14 bases in the middle.

This chain joins TRBV7-9 and TRBJ2-7, with 9 nucleotides matching TRBD1. V was clipped by 5 bases and J by 4 bases; unmatched bases: 12. The CDR3 is made up of 16 amino acids. Germline V gene data show CDR1 as SEHNR and CDR2 as FQNEAQ (reference sequence). CDR3 DNA: TGTGCCAGCAGCCACGGCCCCCGGGACAGGGTTTACGAGCAGTACTTC. It specifies CASSHGPRDRVYEQYF.

This chain links TRBV7-2 with TRBJ2-1; 8 bases align to TRBD1. Unmatched junction bases numbered 8, after V lost 11 bases and J lost 8 bases. The CDR3 is 12 residues long. Germline V gene lookup returns CDR1 SGHTA and CDR2 FQGNSA. CDR3 protein: CAARTGWDEQFF. CDR3 nucleotides: TGTGCCGCCCGGACAGGGTGGGATGAGCAGTTCTTC.

The chain recombines TRBV7-6 with TRBJ1-6; D gene unclear. CDR1 and CDR2 from the germline V gene are SGHVS and FNYEAQ. V shed 5 bases and J shed 6 bases, with 8 bases lying between them. The CDR3 covers 13 residues. Here the CDR3 reads CASSPSINSPLHF. The CDR3 DNA is TGTGCCAGCAGCCCCAGTATTAATTCACCCCTCCACTTT.

The chain links TRBV28 to TRBJ2-7; maybe TRBD1 (6 bases). The length of the CDR3 is 14 residues. Germline V lookup: CDR1 MDHEN, CDR2 SYDVKM. V lost 9 bases and J 2 bases, leaving 17 bases between the germline ends. CDR3 in amino acids: CASRTVQVTYEQYF. The CDR3 DNA sequence: TGTGCCAGTAGGACAGTTCAGGTTACCTACGAGCAGTACTTC. Combining the CDR3 with reference TRBV28 and TRBJ2-7 gives the whole variable domain DVKVTQSSRYLVKRTGEKVFLECVQDMDHENMFWYRQDPGLGLRLIYFSYDVKMKEKGDIPEGYSVSREKKERFSLILESASTNQTSMYLCASRTVQVTYEQYFGPGTRLTVT.

The genes are TRBV27 and TRBJ2-1; no reliable D call. CDR3 length equals 17 residues. Germline CDR1 MNHEY, CDR2 SMNVEV (reference sequence). The V end was cut by 5 bases, the J end by 5 bases, with 22 bases between. CDR3 sequence reads: CASSEPPPWSRDNEQFF. The CDR3 nucleotides read TGTGCCAGCAGTGAACCACCCCCCTGGTCTAGGGACAATGAGCAGTTCTTC.

The chain combines TRBV19 with TRBJ2-4, with TRBD1 matching over 7 bases. The germline V gene encodes CDR1 LNHDA and CDR2 SQIVND (reference sequence). Losses at the gene ends were 4 bases for V and 6 bases for J; bases not matched to a gene: 6. This CDR3 comprises 14 residues. The CDR3 region has the DNA TGTGCCAGTAGTAGCATAGGGGGCGGAAACATTCAGTACTTC. The encoded protein is CASSSIGGGNIQYF.

The rearrangement links TRBV29-1 to TRBJ1-2, with TRBD1 as a possible D gene (5 bases). V was clipped by 6 bases and J by 4 bases, with 9 bases between them. Germline V CDR1 and CDR2: SQVTM, ANQGSEA. This CDR3 is built from 11 residues. The CDR3 protein is CSVRGSYGYTF. CDR3 DNA: TGCAGCGTACGGGGCAGCTATGGCTACACCTTC. Variable domain in full (rest from reference TRBV29-1 and TRBJ1-2): SAVISQKPSRDICQRGTSLTIQCQVDSQVTMMFWYRQQPGQSLTLIATANQGSEATYESGFVIDKFPISRPNLTFSTLTVSNMSPEDSSIYLCSVRGSYGYTFGSGTRLTVV.

V gene TRBV7-9 combines with J gene TRBJ2-3; D call uncertain. Germline loops: CDR1 SEHNR, CDR2 FQNEAQ (reference sequence). Trimming took off 5 bases at V and 6 bases at J, with 12 bases between the two ends. This CDR3 region has 13 residues. The chain's CDR3 is CASSPSLGDTQYF. The DNA of the CDR3 is TGTGCCAGCAGCCCCTCCTTGGGGGATACGCAGTATTTT.

The rearrangement joins TRBV6-5 to TRBJ1-6; D perhaps matches TRBD1 (6 bases). This CDR3 is 15 amino acids long. V lost 5 bases and J lost 9, with 17 bases in between. Germline V gene data show CDR1 as MNHEY and CDR2 as SVGAGI. In DNA, the CDR3 is TGTGCCAGCAGTCAGGGGCTCCCCAATGGTTCACCCCTCCACTTT. Residues: CASSQGLPNGSPLHF.